Detailed here is one T cell receptor (beta chain). Assay: immunoSEQ multiplex PCR; the TCRdb copy retains only in-frame clones and omits some. The sample records approximately 52,000 clones, about 83% being singletons. Trimming removed 0 bases at V and 6 bases at J, with 11 bases between. The CDR3 has 14 residues. Germline-derived CDR1 and CDR2 are LNHNV and YYDKDF (reference sequence). This specimen comes from a study of OX40 agonist ivuxolimab in advanced cancers. Study background: Patients receiving dose escalation had hepatocellular carcinoma, melanoma, renal cell or head and neck cancer.

The rearrangement uses TRBV15 and TRBJ1-2; unclear D gene. This sample comprised CD4+ or CD8+ T cells sorted from blood, obtained in a trial of the OX40 agonist ivuxolimab. This receptor was obtained from an adult with an advanced solid tumor such as melanoma, head and neck, liver or kidney cancer. The CDR3 coding sequence is TGTGCCACCAGCAGAGATTCGGGAGGGAATGGCTACACCTTC. The encoded protein is CATSRDSGGNGYTF.